These 23 T cell receptor beta chains came from one sample sequenced in a study of shared clonotypes between healthy human individuals. Only in-frame clones appear in the TCRdb table, and some are missing; sequencing was by immunoSEQ multiplex PCR. The top ten hold approximately 0.4% of the sample, which has fewer than 1.6 million clones, approximately 98.5% seen once. Sample: naive CD4+ T cells sorted from blood. The subset here: CD45RA+ positively selected. The source is a young man in good health.

The genes are TRBV10-2 and TRBJ2-5; D perhaps matches TRBD2 (6 bases). V was shortened by 7 bases and J by 5 bases, with 14 bases between the two germline ends. This CDR3 is built from 13 residues. Per the germline V gene, CDR1 is WSHSY and CDR2 is SAAADI. The DNA for the CDR3 is TGCGCCAGCAAGGGACTCCCCGTGGAGACCCAGTACTTC. Protein: CASKGLPVETQYF.

The V and J genes are TRBV6-5 and TRBJ1-5, with a weak D call TRBD1 (5 bases). The germline V and J ends were trimmed by 6 bases and 4 bases, with 16 bases remaining between them. Germline values: CDR1 MNHEY, CDR2 SVGAGI. The CDR3 consists of 15 residues. The CDR3 DNA sequence: TGTGCCAGCAGCTTACGGGGGGAGGGGAATCAGCCCCAGCATTTT. This encodes CASSLRGEGNQPQHF.

The chain uses TRBV6-5 and TRBJ1-4, with 7 bases matching TRBD1. Germline CDR1 is MNHEY and CDR2 is SVGAGI. This CDR3 is 16 amino acids long. Germline trimming cut 2 bases from V and 8 bases from J; bases unmatched to any gene: 11. The CDR3 region has the DNA TGTGCCAGCAGTTACAGGCCCACAGGGGTCGGGGAAAAACTGTTTTTT. It is translated as CASSYRPTGVGEKLFF.

V is TRBV5-6 and J is TRBJ2-1; TRBD2 matches at 12 bases. V lost 4 bases, J lost 7 bases, and 12 bases stayed unmatched. This CDR3 is built from 17 residues. Per germline, CDR1 SGHDT and CDR2 YYEEEE. The CDR3 DNA sequence: TGTGCCAGCAGCCAGACCGGTGGGACTAGCGGGTTTAATGAGCAGTTCTTC. As protein: CASSQTGGTSGFNEQFF.

Comments on this clone: Other DNA sequences in this sample translate to the same CDR3. The V and J genes are TRBV7-2 and TRBJ2-7; 7 bases are shared with TRBD2. CDR1 SGHTA and CDR2 FQGNSA come from the germline V gene. This CDR3 has 14 residues. V was clipped by 1 base and J by 2 bases; unmatched bases: 2. This chain's CDR3 is CASSLGGRAYEQYF. CDR3 nucleotide sequence: TGTGCCAGCAGCTTAGGGGGGAGGGCCTACGAGCAGTACTTC.

The rearrangement uses TRBV7-6 and TRBJ1-2, with TRBD1 identical over 8 bases. The junction had 4 bases not matched to a gene; V was cut back by 4 bases and J by 3 bases. CDR1 and CDR2 (germline): SGHVS, FNYEAQ. CDR3 length equals 14 residues. DNA of the CDR3: TGTGCCAGCAGCTCCCAGACAGGGGACTATGGCTACACCTTC. Encoded protein: CASSSQTGDYGYTF.

This rearrangement joins TRBV9 to TRBJ2-1; D is perhaps TRBD2 (6 bases). V was clipped by 3 bases and J by 3 bases, with 13 bases between them. The CDR3 loop spans 15 amino acids. Germline V lookup: CDR1 SGDLS, CDR2 YYNGEE. The CDR3 nucleotides are TGTGCCAGCAGCGCGGGACTCCTTAACTACAATGAGCAGTTCTTC. It codes for CASSAGLLNYNEQFF.

A note on this clone: The identical CDR3 is also encoded by other nucleotide sequences in the sample. The chain employs TRBV5-1 and TRBJ2-7, with D unresolved. The CDR3 runs to 11 residues. Germline values: CDR1 SGHRS, CDR2 YFSETQ. Trimming took off 3 bases at V and 4 bases at J, with 5 bases between the two ends. Here the CDR3 DNA reads TGCGCCAGCAGCTCTCTATACGAGCAGTACTTC. Translating gives CASSSLYEQYF.

The rearrangement uses TRBV9 and TRBJ2-2; unclear D gene. The CDR3 is made up of 18 amino acids. Trimming removed 3 bases from V and 3 bases from J, with 21 bases in between. Germline lookup yields CDR1 SGDLS and CDR2 YYNGEE. CDR3 residues: CASSGRLTTPKDTGELFF. CDR3 nucleotides: TGTGCCAGCAGCGGAAGGCTAACGACCCCAAAAGACACCGGGGAGCTGTTTTTT. Full variable domain (rest looked up from reference TRBV9 and TRBJ2-2): DSGVTQTPKHLITATGQRVTLRCSPRSGDLSVYWYQQSLDQGLQFLIQYYNGEERAKGNILERFSAQQFPDLHSELNLSSLELGDSALYFCASSGRLTTPKDTGELFFGEGSRLTVL.

The chain carries TRBV11-2 and TRBJ2-6, with TRBD1 matching 12 bases. CDR1 SGHAT and CDR2 FQNNGV come from the germline V gene. The CDR3 runs 17 residues. Trimming took 4 bases from V and 4 from J; bases not matched to a gene: 5. CDR3 bases: TGTGCCAGCAGCTCCCGGGACAGGGGGCGCGGGGCCAACGTCCTGACTTTC. Its translation: CASSSRDRGRGANVLTF.

This clone appeared a single time. V and J are TRBV30 and TRBJ2-7; 7 nucleotides align to TRBD1. Looked up from germline, CDR1 is GTSNPN and CDR2 is SVGIG (reference sequence). The junction had 6 bases not matched to a gene; V was cut back by 2 bases and J by 2 bases. CDR3 size: 14 residues. The CDR3 DNA is TGTGCCTGGAGTTCCCACAGGGGTACCTACGAGCAGTACTTC. Its translation: CAWSSHRGTYEQYF.

This clone appeared once. The V gene is TRBV4-1, the J gene TRBJ2-2; weak D call: TRBD2 (5 bases). The CDR3 totals 15 residues. Germline V gives CDR1 MGHRA, CDR2 YSYEKL. The V and J ends lost 0 bases and 7 bases respectively, with 12 bases between them. CDR3: CASSQDLPGFGELFF. CDR3 coding DNA: TGCGCCAGCAGCCAAGACCTCCCGGGGTTCGGGGAGCTGTTTTTT.

The V gene is TRBV7-9, the J gene TRBJ2-3; tentative D call: TRBD1 (6 bases). With 5 bases removed from V and 4 bases from J, the gap between germline ends came to 16 bases. The CDR3 totals 15 residues. Looked up from germline, CDR1 is SEHNR and CDR2 is FQNEAQ (reference sequence). As DNA, the CDR3 is TGTGCCAGCAGCCGATCAGGGGTAGTTTCAGATACGCAGTATTTT. Translation: CASSRSGVVSDTQYF.

CDR3 DNA sequence: TGCGCCAGCAGCTCATCCTCAGGGTCAGGTGGGGCCAACGTCCTGACTTTC. Translated, it gives CASSSSSGSGGANVLTF. This chain joins TRBV5-1 and TRBJ2-6; D is possibly TRBD1 (5 bases). The V end was cut by 3 bases, the J end by 3 bases, with 16 bases between. Germline assignment: CDR1 SGHRS and CDR2 YFSETQ. The CDR3 consists of 17 residues.

The rearrangement uses TRBV10-2 and TRBJ1-1, with D tentatively TRBD1 (5 bases). V was trimmed by 2 bases and J by 3 bases, leaving 13 bases between them. Per the germline V gene, CDR1 is WSHSY and CDR2 is SAAADI. This CDR3 region has 15 residues. The CDR3 protein is CASSERGWEDTEAFF. Written as DNA, the CDR3 is TGCGCCAGCAGTGAGAGGGGATGGGAAGACACTGAAGCTTTCTTT.

V is TRBV29-1 and J is TRBJ2-7; D remains ambiguous. The germline V gene encodes CDR1 SQVTM and CDR2 ANQGSEA. This CDR3 spans 11 amino acids. V dropped 6 bases and J dropped 4 bases, with 10 bases sitting between them. The chain's CDR3 is CSVQAGYEQYF. CDR3 coding DNA: TGCAGCGTCCAGGCCGGGTACGAGCAGTACTTC.

The rearrangement joins TRBV29-1 to TRBJ1-3; D is unresolved. There are 16 residues in the CDR3. V lost 5 bases and J lost 0, with 17 bases in between. From germline, CDR1 is SQVTM and CDR2 ANQGSEA. The CDR3 loop reads CSVTMTGYNSGNTIYF. DNA for the CDR3: TGCAGCGTTACGATGACGGGGTACAACTCTGGAAACACCATATATTTT.

V gene TRBV7-2 combines with J gene TRBJ1-5, with TRBD1 matching 7 bases. The trim removed 5 bases at V and 4 bases at J, leaving 8 bases unmatched. Germline V gives CDR1 SGHTA, CDR2 FQGNSA. This CDR3 is built from 15 residues. The CDR3, as DNA: TGTGCCAGCAGCGCGAGGACAGGCTGGAATCAGCCCCAGCATTTT. It yields the protein CASSARTGWNQPQHF.

The chain joins TRBV6-1 to TRBJ2-1, with D possibly TRBD2 on 6 matching bases. V was shortened by 4 bases and J by 2 bases, with 6 bases between the two germline ends. The CDR3 is 13 amino acids. Germline values: CDR1 MNHNS, CDR2 SASEGT. CDR3 DNA sequence: TGTGCCAGCAGTGGACTAGCCTACAATGAGCAGTTCTTC. Encoded protein: CASSGLAYNEQFF.

CDR3 DNA sequence: TGTGCCAGCAGTCCCCCCAATCAGCCCCAGCATTTT. Translation: CASSPPNQPQHF. The V and J genes are TRBV6-6 and TRBJ1-5; D ambiguous. This CDR3 comprises 12 residues. CDR1 and CDR2 (germline): MNHNY, SVGAGI (reference sequence). V lost 5 bases and J lost 3, with 5 bases in between.

The chain combines TRBV14 with TRBJ2-5, with D uncertain. V was pared by 4 bases and J by 5 bases, with 14 bases between. The CDR3 length is 14 residues. Germline V gene data show CDR1 as SGHDN and CDR2 as FVKESK. CDR3 protein: CASSPYTAVETQYF. The CDR3 DNA sequence: TGTGCCAGCAGCCCTTACACAGCCGTGGAGACCCAGTACTTC.

The chain uses TRBV10-3 and TRBJ1-2; 8 bases fit TRBD1. Germline assignment: CDR1 ENHRY and CDR2 SYGVKD. V shed 7 bases and J 1 base; nucleotides not matched to a gene: 8. The CDR3 sequence is 15 residues long. CDR3 DNA sequence: TGTGCCATCAATCCGCAGGGGGCCAATAACTATGGCTACACCTTC. This codes for CAINPQGANNYGYTF.

This clone was counted a single time. The CDR3 DNA sequence: TGCAGCGTTAGAGGGACTAGCGGGAGCTCCTACAATGAGCAGTTCTTC. This sequence encodes CSVRGTSGSSYNEQFF. J is TRBJ2-1 and V is TRBV29-1; 14 bases match TRBD2. The V segment lost 5 bases and the J segment 0 bases; nucleotides outside the gene matches: 3. This CDR3 comprises 16 residues. Looked up from germline, CDR1 is SQVTM and CDR2 is ANQGSEA.